The 15 T cell receptor beta chains below come from one sample, sequenced in a study of blood T cell repertoires in COVID-19. Clones were sequenced by immunoSEQ multiplex PCR, and TCRdb holds only the in-frame ones, with some missing. In the table there are around 160,000 clones, about four fifths of which are singletons. Sequencing was performed on peripheral blood. Receptors originate from a human donor with acute or convalescent COVID-19. The donor label of this sample is uncertain.

In its sample, this clone was seen once. This rearrangement joins TRBV27 to TRBJ1-4; D is perhaps TRBD1 (5 bases). CDR1 MNHEY and CDR2 SMNVEV come from the germline V gene (reference sequence). V lost 5 bases and J 7 bases, leaving 17 bases between the germline ends. The CDR3 is made up of 15 amino acids. CDR3 amino acids: CASSISAGMGEKLFF. The CDR3 DNA follows: TGTGCCAGCAGTATCTCCGCAGGGATGGGTGAAAAACTGTTTTTT. The variable domain in full, with the rest retrieved from reference TRBV27 and TRBJ1-4, is EAQVTQNPRYLITVTGKKLTVTCSQNMNHEYMSWYRQDPGLGLRQIYYSMNVEVTDKGDVPEGYKVSRKEKRNFPLILESPSPNQTSLYFCASSISAGMGEKLFFGSGTQLSVL.

The V and J genes are TRBV3-1 (or the pseudogene TRBV3-2) and TRBJ1-6; D remains ambiguous. Trimming stripped 4 bases from V and 7 bases from J, with 17 bases between. The CDR3 is made up of 16 amino acids. Germline lookup yields CDR1 LGHDT and CDR2 YNNKEL (reference sequence). The CDR3 spells CASSPQGRRGNSPLHF. The DNA for the CDR3 is TGTGCCAGCAGCCCCCAAGGCAGAAGAGGGAATTCACCCCTCCACTTT.

The rearrangement uses TRBV19 and TRBJ1-1, with 11 positions matching TRBD1. This CDR3 is 15 amino acids long. CDR1 is LNHDA, CDR2 SQIVND, per germline (reference sequence). V shed 4 bases and J 5 bases; nucleotides not matched to a gene: 6. For the CDR3, the DNA is TGTGCCAGTAGTAGGGGGACAGGGGGAGGGACTGAAGCTTTCTTT. Amino acid sequence: CASSRGTGGGTEAFF.

V and J are TRBV15 and TRBJ2-1; D gene ambiguous. The CDR3 is 18 residues long. In germline, CDR1 is LNHNV, CDR2 YYDKDF (reference sequence). Trimming left V 0 bases short and J 0 bases short, with 15 bases between. For the CDR3, the DNA is TGTGCCACCAGCAGAGATTCCGGCTTAAGGAGCTCCTACAATGAGCAGTTCTTC. Its protein product is CATSRDSGLRSSYNEQFF.

This clone was counted once. The rearrangement joins TRBV3-1 (or the pseudogene TRBV3-2) to TRBJ1-2, with D perhaps TRBD1 (6 bases). Trimming shortened V by 4 bases and J by 8 bases, and 17 bases separated the two germline ends. Germline V gives CDR1 LGHDT, CDR2 YNNKEL (reference sequence). The CDR3 has 14 residues. The CDR3 DNA is TGTGCCAGCAGCCCCCAATACAGGGACGGGGGCTACACCTTC. This codes for CASSPQYRDGGYTF.

This chain uses TRBV2 with TRBJ2-1; D ambiguous. Between the trimmed V and J ends, which lost 8 bases and 10 bases, there was a span of 15 bases. Germline V lookup: CDR1 SNHLY, CDR2 FYNNEI. The CDR3 covers 12 residues. The CDR3 bases are TGTGCCAGCCAGTGGGCCCCGAACGAGCAGTTCTTC. Residues: CASQWAPNEQFF.

This chain connects TRBV5-1 to TRBJ1-1, with TRBD1 matching 7 bases. The CDR3 sequence is 15 residues long. Germline loops: CDR1 SGHRS, CDR2 YFSETQ. V gave up 2 bases and J gave up 8 bases; unmatched junction bases: 12. The CDR3 spells CASSFQGDPWDEAFF. The CDR3 coding sequence is TGCGCCAGCAGCTTCCAGGGGGACCCCTGGGACGAAGCTTTCTTT.

The J gene is TRBJ2-5, the V gene TRBV12-3 or TRBV12-4; D is possibly TRBD2 (5 bases). CDR3 size: 13 residues. The V end lost 3 bases, the J end lost 4 bases, and 9 bases lay between the germline ends. The chain's CDR3 is CASSFGKRETQYF. In DNA form, the CDR3 reads TGTGCCAGCAGTTTCGGGAAGCGAGAGACCCAGTACTTC.

CDR3 amino acids: CATSARQGGEKLFF. CDR3 nucleotides: TGTGCCACCAGTGCGAGGCAGGGGGGTGAAAAACTGTTTTTT. The rearrangement joins TRBV24-1 to TRBJ1-4; 7 positions agree with TRBD1. Per the germline V gene, CDR1 is KGHDR and CDR2 is SFDVKD. V lost 5 bases, J lost 7 bases, and 6 bases stayed unmatched. The CDR3 has 14 amino acids.

V and J are TRBV6-5 and TRBJ2-7; 7 bases map to TRBD1. The CDR3 length is 14 residues. The V segment lost 5 bases and the J segment 4 bases; nucleotides outside the gene matches: 8. The germline V gene has CDR1 MNHEY and CDR2 SVGAGI. CDR3 DNA sequence: TGTGCCAGCAGTCCTGGGACAGTGTATTACGAGCAGTACTTC. Its translation: CASSPGTVYYEQYF.

The rearrangement joins TRBV2 to TRBJ2-7, with TRBD1 matching 11 bases. CDR3 length: 15 amino acids. From germline, CDR1 is SNHLY and CDR2 FYNNEI. The J segment lost 6 bases and the V segment lost 8 bases, leaving 12 bases of the junction unmatched. CDR3 nucleotides: TGTGCCAGCGATGAGGGACAGGGGGTCCGGGGCGAGCAGTACGTC. Its translation is CASDEGQGVRGEQYV.

This clone has only one observation. The V and J genes are TRBV30 and TRBJ1-4; D remains unclear. The CDR3 runs to 12 residues. With 3 bases removed from V and 7 bases from J, the gap between germline ends came to 9 bases. CDR1 and CDR2 from the germline V gene are GTSNPN and SVGIG (reference sequence). The CDR3 DNA reads as TGTGCCTGGAGAATCGGGATTGAAAAACTGTTTTTT. Translated: CAWRIGIEKLFF.

The V and J genes are TRBV27 and TRBJ2-3; D possibly corresponds to TRBD2 (6 bases). The CDR3 sequence is 15 residues long. Germline values: CDR1 MNHEY, CDR2 SMNVEV (reference sequence). Trimming left V 7 bases short and J 4 bases short, with 18 bases between. The CDR3 DNA follows: TGTGCCAGCAACCCGGGACTTTCGCACGCAGATACGCAGTATTTT. As protein: CASNPGLSHADTQYF.

This chain joins TRBV19 and TRBJ2-5; 8 bases agree with TRBD2. In germline, CDR1 is LNHDA, CDR2 SQIVND (reference sequence). The ends lost 6 bases at V and 4 bases at J; junction bases unmatched: 13. This CDR3 spans 16 amino acids. This CDR3 is CASSPASGGHGETQYF. CDR3 coding DNA: TGTGCCAGTAGCCCCGCATCGGGGGGGCATGGAGAGACCCAGTACTTC.

The chain combines TRBV9 with TRBJ2-7; D may be TRBD1 (5 bases). Trimming shortened V by 0 bases and J by 7 bases, and 14 bases separated the two germline ends. Germline CDR1 SGDLS, CDR2 YYNGEE. The CDR3 sequence is 14 residues long. In DNA, the CDR3 is TGTGCCAGCAGCGTAGGAAAGGGGCTGAGGGAGCAGTACTTC. It specifies CASSVGKGLREQYF.